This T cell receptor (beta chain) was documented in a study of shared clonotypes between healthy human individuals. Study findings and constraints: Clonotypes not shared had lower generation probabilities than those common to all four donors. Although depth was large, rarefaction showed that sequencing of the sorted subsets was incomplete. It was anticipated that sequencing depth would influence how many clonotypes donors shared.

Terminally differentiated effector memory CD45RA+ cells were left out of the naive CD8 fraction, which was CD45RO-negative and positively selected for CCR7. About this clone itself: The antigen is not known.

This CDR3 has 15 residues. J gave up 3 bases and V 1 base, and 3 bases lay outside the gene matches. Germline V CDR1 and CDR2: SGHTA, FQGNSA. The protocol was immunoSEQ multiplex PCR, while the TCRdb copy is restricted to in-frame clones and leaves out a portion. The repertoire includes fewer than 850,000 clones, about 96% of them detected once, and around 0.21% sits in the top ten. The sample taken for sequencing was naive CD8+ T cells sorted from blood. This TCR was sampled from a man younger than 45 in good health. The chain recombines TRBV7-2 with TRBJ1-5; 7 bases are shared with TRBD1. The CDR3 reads CASSLGQGSNQPQHF. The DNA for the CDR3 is TGTGCCAGCAGCTTAGGACAGGGATCCAATCAGCCCCAGCATTTT.